These T cell receptor beta chains were read from a single sample in a study of T cells after yellow fever vaccination. A single record per CDR3 protein comes from TCRdb applying MiXCR to the 5' RACE reads. This sample carries 200,000 to 250,000 distinct CDR3 sequences, more than 3% of them seen once, and the ten largest clones take under 3.5%. Sequencing used CD4+ T cells sorted from PBMCs, obtained 10 days after the yellow fever booster vaccination. These receptors all come from a man aged 18 to 35 who received the YFV17D yellow fever vaccine. Both conserved end residues are part of each CDR3. The order of the fields is V gene, J gene, CDR3 protein.

>TRBV5-1|TRBJ1-1
CASSLLPGVNTEAFF
>TRBV12-3/TRBV12-4|TRBJ1-2
CASTDGVGYTF
>TRBV5-6|TRBJ2-3
CASSSLIIAGEPTDTQYF
>TRBV7-9|TRBJ2-5
CASSSGQIRETQYF
>TRBV10-3|TRBJ1-2
CAISEDRAYGYTF
>TRBV12-3/TRBV12-4|TRBJ2-7
CASPPGGCEQYF
>TRBV3-2|TRBJ2-2
CASSRLRANTGELFF
>TRBV5-1|TRBJ1-1
CASSLDRGRTEAFF
>TRBV9|TRBJ1-2
CASSVGGGDGYTF
>TRBV5-4|TRBJ2-1
CASTGTGTGYNEQFF
>TRBV6-5|TRBJ2-6
CASSYTQGRSGANVLTF
>TRBV7-2|TRBJ2-7
CASSPDRLSSYEQYF
>TRBV6-5|TRBJ2-5
CASSYSRFELQETQYF
>TRBV7-8|TRBJ1-5
CASSLMLGYQPQHF
>TRBV7-2|TRBJ1-2
CASSPGQQGGYTF
>TRBV12-3/TRBV12-4|TRBJ2-1
CASSYSAGRSYNEQFF
>TRBV5-1|TRBJ2-3
CASSLMGTGGFADTQYF
>TRBV5-1|TRBJ1-2
CASSLPGRRSGLGYTF
>TRBV12-3/TRBV12-4|TRBJ2-5
CASSFVGRQETQYF
>TRBV5-1|TRBJ2-5
CASSSSGGKTQYF
>TRBV6-2/TRBV6-3|TRBJ2-2
CASSYWLGTGELFF
>TRBV6-5|TRBJ1-2
CASSYSRATVGYTF
>TRBV30|TRBJ1-1
CAWSEGTGGGDEAFF
>TRBV7-2|TRBJ2-6
CASSLILGQGNAGANVLTF
>TRBV6-6|TRBJ1-2
CASKPGPQHSGYTF
>TRBV5-1|TRBJ2-5
CASSLIPTFEETQYF
>TRBV12-3/TRBV12-4|TRBJ2-2
CASSVGGYGTGELFF
>TRBV5-1|TRBJ2-7
CASSPRTSGGYEQYF
>TRBV12-3/TRBV12-4|TRBJ1-1
CASSEQGLWALMNTEAFF
>TRBV5-1|TRBJ1-4
CASSLQGSGEKLFF
>TRBV7-8|TRBJ2-2
CASSLRGPGELFF
>TRBV9|TRBJ2-3
CASGKRTGTDTQYF
>TRBV28|TRBJ1-2
CASSSPQGYTF
>TRBV7-9|TRBJ2-2
CASSQGRRANTGELFF
>TRBV28|TRBJ2-1
CASSFRLGWAPEQFF
>TRBV20-1|TRBJ2-2
CSAPGTSGVGTGELFF
>TRBV7-2|TRBJ2-7
CASSLAEGAYEQYF
>TRBV28|TRBJ2-7
CASSLYPPYEQYF
>TRBV4-1|TRBJ1-5
CASSQVDRGEQPQHF
>TRBV7-2|TRBJ2-5
CASSSAGAQETQYF
>TRBV20-1|TRBJ1-1
CSARALPSAEAFF
>TRBV4-3|TRBJ2-3
CASSQGGWRADTQYF
>TRBV15|TRBJ2-3
CATSRGRGSSTDTQYF
>TRBV14|TRBJ1-4
CASSRPGQQNEKLFF
>TRBV10-3|TRBJ1-2
CAISETSPGGPSYGYTF
>TRBV5-1|TRBJ1-2
CASSLAHGQTDVYGYTF
>TRBV5-1|TRBJ1-1
CASSLGGTGVNTEAFF
>TRBV3-1|TRBJ2-3
CASSQDVLAGGWHTQYF
>TRBV5-4|TRBJ1-2
CASSLAQGAYYTF
>TRBV7-9|TRBJ2-5
CASSFPLAGGQETQYF
>TRBV5-5|TRBJ1-1
CASSLGDGTNTEAFF
>TRBV4-1|TRBJ2-3
CASSSRGLDTQYF
>TRBV19|TRBJ1-2
CASSINRARYGYTF
>TRBV29-1|TRBJ1-1
CSVASVNTEAFF
>TRBV29-1|TRBJ2-2
CSVVVLAGAGELFF
>TRBV12-3/TRBV12-4|TRBJ2-5
CASSLTSGETQYF
>TRBV5-5|TRBJ2-5
CASSSLQGSETQYF